These 32 T cell receptor beta chains were all obtained from the same sample, sequenced in a study of post-analysis software for immune sequencing data. Study results and limitations: Five TRBV segments were more frequent in patients than controls; TRBV5-6, TRBV5-1 and TRBV20-1 belonged to this group.

Carried by the TCR beta cDNA libraries were unique molecular identifiers. From the PCR reads, TCRdb called clonotypes with MiXCR, one entry per CDR3 protein. The table shows approximately 570,000 distinct CDR3 sequences, with roughly 45% occurring only once. These TCRs' antigens remain unknown. Sequencing was done on a sample of blood. The origin of the receptors is a girl between 5 and 17 years old with multiple sclerosis.

A few counts support this clonotype. The rearrangement joins TRBV6-1 to TRBJ2-7; D tentatively fits TRBD1 or TRBD2 (5 bases each). The germline CDR1 and CDR2 sequences are MNHNS and SASEGT. The CDR3 sequence is 13 residues long. The V gene lost 2 bases and the J gene lost 12 bases, with 17 bases spanning the gap. This CDR3 is CASSENWGRGLYF. CDR3 in DNA: TGTGCCAGCAGTGAAAACTGGGGCCGGGGCCTGTACTTC.

This clonotype was seen once. The V and J genes are TRBV20-1 and TRBJ2-5; D remains ambiguous. CDR3 length: 12 amino acids. The V end was cut by 3 bases, the J end by 4 bases, with 9 bases between. Looked up from germline, CDR1 is DFQATT and CDR2 is SNEGSKA (reference sequence). The CDR3 region has the DNA TGCAGTGCTAGGGGCAGCACAGAGACCCAGTACTTC. Translated: CSARGSTETQYF.

This clonotype was seen more than once but under ten times. The chain recombines TRBV12-3 or TRBV12-4 with TRBJ1-2, with 9 bases fitting TRBD1. This CDR3 has 14 amino acids. J lost 8 bases, V lost 5 bases, and 9 bases had no gene match. Here the CDR3 DNA reads TGTGCCAGCAGTCACCGGGACAGGGAGCGGGGCTACACCTTC. Amino acid sequence: CASSHRDRERGYTF.

This sequence joins TRBV6-6 and TRBJ2-7; tentatively, D is TRBD1 or TRBD2 (6 bases each). CDR3 length: 14 residues. V dropped 9 bases and J dropped 3 bases, with 18 bases sitting between them. The germline CDR1 and CDR2 sequences are MNHNY and SVGAGI (reference sequence). The CDR3 reads CASLPGAGCYEQYF. DNA for the CDR3: TGTGCCAGTCTACCGGGGGCAGGGTGCTACGAGCAGTACTTC.

V usage is TRBV6-6 and J usage is TRBJ1-2; 7 positions agree with TRBD1. The CDR3 spans 12 residues. J gave up 3 bases and V 8 bases, and 3 bases lay outside the gene matches. Germline CDR1 is MNHNY and CDR2 is SVGAGI (reference sequence). The CDR3 sequence: CASDGTDYGYTF. The CDR3 nucleotides read TGTGCCAGCGATGGGACAGACTATGGCTACACCTTC.

This rearrangement joins TRBV6-2 or TRBV6-3 to TRBJ2-3, with TRBD2 matching 9 bases. The CDR3 consists of 14 residues. With 8 bases clipped from V and 3 bases from J, the junction kept 6 bases outside the gene matches. Per germline, CDR1 MNHEY and CDR2 SVGEGT. DNA for the CDR3: TGTGCCAGCCGACCTAGCGGGGAGACAGATACGCAGTATTTT. Residues: CASRPSGETDTQYF.

In this sample, this clonotype turned up a few times. The chain recombines TRBV10-3 with TRBJ1-2, with D hard to call. CDR1 is ENHRY, CDR2 SYGVKD, per germline. This CDR3 spans 12 amino acids. V lost 2 bases, J lost 3 bases, and 4 bases lay in between. CDR3 sequence reads: CAISEPYYGYTF. For the CDR3, the DNA is TGTGCCATCAGTGAGCCTTACTATGGCTACACCTTC.

The chain links TRBV13 to TRBJ2-1; TRBD2 might be the D (5 bases). The CDR3 loop spans 15 amino acids. Germline V CDR1 and CDR2: PRHDT, FYEKMQ (reference sequence). Trimming took 1 base from V and 7 from J, leaving 14 bases between them. The CDR3 DNA is TGTGCCAGCAGCTTAGACCGGGATTTAGGGAATGAGCAGTTCTTC. Its translation is CASSLDRDLGNEQFF.

The V call is TRBV20-1, the J call TRBJ1-5; D perhaps matches TRBD1 (5 bases). Between the trimmed V and J ends, which lost 6 bases and 2 bases, there was a span of 17 bases. CDR1 DFQATT and CDR2 SNEGSKA come from the germline V gene (reference sequence). The CDR3 contains 15 residues. CDR3 nucleotide sequence: TGCAGTGCCTTGAGCGGACATCTTGGCAATCAGCCCCAGCATTTT. This gives the protein CSALSGHLGNQPQHF.

This clonotype was picked up a small number of times. CDR3: CASSLRGSRGTQYF. The CDR3 DNA follows: TGTGCCAGCAGTCTAAGGGGTTCTCGGGGTACGCAGTATTTT. The V gene is TRBV12-3 or TRBV12-4, the J gene TRBJ2-3; D assignment may be TRBD1 or TRBD2 (5 bases each). The CDR3 totals 14 residues. V dropped 5 bases and J dropped 8 bases, with 17 bases sitting between them.

Comments on this clonotype: Relative to the germline gene, one junction end is altered; a read error may explain this. The chain employs TRBV12-3 or TRBV12-4 and TRBJ2-5, with 14 bases aligning to TRBD2. The CDR3 extends over 17 amino acids. The CDR3 sequence: CVSSRRLAGGQEETQYF. In DNA, the CDR3 is TGTGTCAGCAGTCGACGACTAGCGGGAGGGCAAGAAGAGACCCAGTACTTC.

In its sample, this clonotype was seen a few times. CDR3 in amino acids: CASSLVPAANSPLHF. The CDR3 DNA sequence: TGTGCCAGCAGCTTGGTGCCAGCCGCAAATTCACCCCTCCACTTT. This sequence joins TRBV7-2 and TRBJ1-6; D is unresolved. Germline values: CDR1 SGHTA, CDR2 FQGNSA. V was shortened by 3 bases and J by 7 bases, with 13 bases between the two germline ends. This CDR3 is built from 15 residues.

The gene calls are TRBV9 and TRBJ2-7; 8 bases are shared with TRBD1. CDR3 length: 15 amino acids. The V gene's germline CDR1 is SGDLS and CDR2 YYNGEE. Trimming at V came to 3 bases and at J to 3 bases, leaving 8 bases not matched to a gene. The CDR3 reads CASSAGTGQGYEQYF. Here the CDR3 DNA reads TGTGCCAGCAGCGCCGGGACAGGACAGGGCTACGAGCAGTACTTC.

Many counts were recorded for this clonotype. The rearrangement joins TRBV6-4 to TRBJ2-5, with 7 bases lining up with TRBD1. CDR1 and CDR2 from the germline V gene are MRHNA and SNTAGT. CDR3 length: 13 amino acids. With V trimmed by 4 bases and J by 1 base, 0 bases remained unmatched. The CDR3 DNA is TGTGCCAGCAGTGGGGACAGCCAAGAGACCCAGTACTTC. The encoded protein is CASSGDSQETQYF.

The chain joins TRBV3-1 to TRBJ2-3; D is uncertain. This CDR3 has 13 residues. The germline V gene has CDR1 LGHDT and CDR2 YNNKEL (reference sequence). The V end lost 4 bases, the J end lost 6 bases, and 11 bases lay between the germline ends. The CDR3 region has the DNA TGTGCCAGCAGCCTCACCCCTAAGGATACGCAGTATTTT. Its protein is CASSLTPKDTQYF.

With regard to this clonotype: The germline gene is not matched at one end of the junction; a read error may be the cause. The J gene is TRBJ2-1, the V gene TRBV14; D not certain. CDR1 SGHDN and CDR2 FVKESK come from the germline V gene. The CDR3 loop spans 16 amino acids. The CDR3 reads CASNPRPPLSYSEQFF. CDR3 DNA: TGTGCCAGCAACCCTCGACCCCCTCTCTCCTACAGTGAGCAGTTCTTC.

The chain couples TRBV2 to TRBJ2-1, with D perhaps given as TRBD1 or TRBD2 (6 bases each). The V gene's germline CDR1 is SNHLY and CDR2 FYNNEI. V lost 6 bases, J lost 5 bases, and 17 bases lay in between. The CDR3 runs 15 residues. The CDR3 bases are TGTGCCAGCAGCAAGGGGGGTCCGGGGCACAATGAGCAGTTCTTC. Protein sequence: CASSKGGPGHNEQFF.

The chain employs TRBV6-1 and TRBJ2-7; TRBD1 is a possible D gene (5 bases). V was trimmed by 5 bases and J by 2 bases, leaving 10 bases between them. Looked up from germline, CDR1 is MNHNS and CDR2 is SASEGT. The CDR3 is made up of 13 amino acids. The CDR3 DNA reads as TGTGCCAGCAGTCTTCAACAGGCCTACGAGCAGTACTTC. This gives the protein CASSLQQAYEQYF.

This clonotype has more than one count but fewer than ten. The rearrangement links TRBV10-3 to TRBJ2-5, with D uncertain. V lost 10 bases to trimming and J lost 3 bases, with 18 bases between them. The CDR3 runs 14 residues. Germline V lookup: CDR1 ENHRY, CDR2 SYGVKD. The DNA for the CDR3 is TGTGCCACACCCCTATTTTCAGGAAAAGAGACCCAGTACTTC. Its translation is CATPLFSGKETQYF.

The rearrangement uses TRBV5-1 and TRBJ2-1, with 7 nucleotides matching TRBD2. The junction had 7 bases not matched to a gene; V was cut back by 4 bases and J by 0 bases. Germline V gene data show CDR1 as SGHRS and CDR2 as YFSETQ. CDR3 length equals 16 residues. DNA for the CDR3: TGCGCCAGCAGCCTCGTGCTAGCGGTCTCCTACAATGAGCAGTTCTTC. Amino acids: CASSLVLAVSYNEQFF.

The chain is built from TRBV5-1 and TRBJ1-2; TRBD1 matches at 8 bases. There are 18 residues in the CDR3. V shed 4 bases and J 6 bases; nucleotides not matched to a gene: 20. Per germline, CDR1 SGHRS and CDR2 YFSETQ. The CDR3 is CASSLSHPGQGSFDGYTF. CDR3 DNA sequence: TGCGCCAGCAGCCTGTCCCACCCTGGACAGGGAAGTTTTGATGGCTACACCTTC. Supplemented by reference TRBV5-1 and TRBJ1-2, the full variable domain reads KAGVTQTPRYLIKTRGQQVTLSCSPISGHRSVSWYQQTPGQGLQFLFEYFSETQRNKGNFPGRFSGRQFSNSRSEMNVSTLELGDSALYLCASSLSHPGQGSFDGYTFGSGTRLTVV.

There are a few counts of this clonotype. The rearrangement links TRBV6-6 to TRBJ2-7, with 10 bases aligning to TRBD1. The V gene's germline CDR1 is MNHNY and CDR2 SVGAGI (reference sequence). This CDR3 contains 15 residues. V gave up 5 bases and J gave up 5 bases; unmatched junction bases: 9. CDR3 protein: CASSIDRGLDHEQYF. The CDR3 DNA is TGTGCCAGCAGTATCGACAGGGGGCTTGACCACGAGCAGTACTTC.

The V call is TRBV29-1, the J call TRBJ1-5; no clear D gene. CDR1 is SQVTM, CDR2 ANQGSEA, per germline. The CDR3 sequence is 13 residues long. The ends were cut back, 4 bases at V and 0 bases at J, with 7 bases in the middle. CDR3 loop: CSVAPASNQPQHF. In nucleotides, the CDR3 is TGCAGCGTTGCACCGGCTAGCAATCAGCCCCAGCATTTT. Filled out from reference TRBV29-1 and TRBJ1-5, the complete variable domain reads SAVISQKPSRDICQRGTSLTIQCQVDSQVTMMFWYRQQPGQSLTLIATANQGSEATYESGFVIDKFPISRPNLTFSTLTVSNMSPEDSSIYLCSVAPASNQPQHFGDGTRLSIL.

The chain combines TRBV6-5 with TRBJ2-1, with TRBD2 identical over 8 bases. The CDR3 sequence is 15 residues long. V shed 5 bases and J 5 bases; nucleotides not matched to a gene: 8. Germline CDR1 reads MNHEY; CDR2 reads SVGAGI. This CDR3 reads CASSRGLAGHNEQFF. The CDR3, as DNA: TGTGCCAGCAGTCGAGGACTAGCCGGGCACAATGAGCAGTTCTTC.

This clonotype was detected only once. The rearrangement joins TRBV20-1 to TRBJ1-1; TRBD1 aligns across 7 bases. CDR1 and CDR2 (germline): DFQATT, SNEGSKA (reference sequence). The CDR3 spans 13 residues. The V segment lost 6 bases and the J segment 8 bases; nucleotides outside the gene matches: 12. CDR3 loop: CSADREGGGEAFF. The CDR3 DNA reads as TGCAGTGCCGACAGGGAGGGGGGAGGGGAAGCTTTCTTT.

This clonotype was seen a few times. The genes are TRBV29-1 and TRBJ2-1; 9 nucleotides match TRBD2. Germline loops: CDR1 SQVTM, CDR2 ANQGSEA. With 2 bases clipped from V and 4 bases from J, the junction kept 3 bases outside the gene matches. This CDR3 comprises 14 residues. This CDR3 reads CSVEPREGYNEQFF. The CDR3 DNA reads TGCAGCGTTGAACCGCGGGAGGGTTACAATGAGCAGTTCTTC.

The table lists this clonotype with a few counts. The chain employs TRBV6-5 and TRBJ1-6; weak D call: TRBD1 (6 bases). Trimming removed 2 bases at V and 7 bases at J, with 15 bases between. Germline CDR1 reads MNHEY; CDR2 reads SVGAGI. The CDR3 is made up of 16 amino acids. The CDR3 here is CASSYPVRGRNSPLHF. The CDR3 nucleotides read TGTGCCAGCAGTTACCCGGTTAGGGGGAGAAATTCACCCCTCCACTTT.

The V gene is TRBV4-2, the J gene TRBJ2-3, with TRBD2 matching over 9 bases. The germline V gene has CDR1 LGHNA and CDR2 YNFKEQ. V was pared by 0 bases and J by 4 bases, with 8 bases of the junction left unmatched. This CDR3 spans 17 amino acids. The CDR3 reads CASSQEAGTSSSDTQYF. DNA for the CDR3: TGTGCCAGCAGCCAAGAGGCCGGGACTAGCAGTTCAGATACGCAGTATTTT.

The chain uses TRBV24-1 and TRBJ1-5; 9 bases agree with TRBD1. Germline-derived CDR1 and CDR2 are KGHDR and SFDVKD. The CDR3 loop spans 15 amino acids. The V gene end was trimmed by 5 bases and the J gene end by 6 bases; junction bases not matched to a gene: 7. DNA for the CDR3: TGTGCCACCAGTGCCCTGGGACAGGGAGCTCAGCCCCAGCATTTT. Translation gives CATSALGQGAQPQHF.

This clonotype was seen a few times. The chain uses TRBV20-1 and TRBJ2-7, with TRBD2 as a possible D gene (5 bases). CDR3 length: 11 residues. V was shortened by 6 bases and J by 2 bases, with 8 bases between the two germline ends. The germline V gene encodes CDR1 DFQATT and CDR2 SNEGSKA (reference sequence). The CDR3 protein is CSARDAYEQYF. The CDR3 region has the DNA TGCAGTGCGAGGGATGCCTACGAGCAGTACTTC.

This clonotype has only a few counts. This chain joins TRBV13 and TRBJ2-3; D call uncertain. Germline V lookup: CDR1 PRHDT, CDR2 FYEKMQ (reference sequence). Trimming removed 6 bases from V and 2 bases from J, with 9 bases in between. The CDR3 runs to 13 residues. CDR3 sequence: CASSRLSTDTQYF. DNA for the CDR3: TGTGCCAGCAGTCGACTTTCCACAGATACGCAGTATTTT.

V is TRBV12-3 or TRBV12-4 and J is TRBJ2-7; D might be TRBD1 (6 bases). The CDR3 is 16 amino acids. The V end lost 3 bases, the J end lost 3 bases, and 18 bases lay between the germline ends. CDR3 region: CASSLVTGSHVYEQYF. CDR3 nucleotides: TGTGCCAGCAGTTTGGTGACAGGCTCGCATGTCTACGAGCAGTACTTC.